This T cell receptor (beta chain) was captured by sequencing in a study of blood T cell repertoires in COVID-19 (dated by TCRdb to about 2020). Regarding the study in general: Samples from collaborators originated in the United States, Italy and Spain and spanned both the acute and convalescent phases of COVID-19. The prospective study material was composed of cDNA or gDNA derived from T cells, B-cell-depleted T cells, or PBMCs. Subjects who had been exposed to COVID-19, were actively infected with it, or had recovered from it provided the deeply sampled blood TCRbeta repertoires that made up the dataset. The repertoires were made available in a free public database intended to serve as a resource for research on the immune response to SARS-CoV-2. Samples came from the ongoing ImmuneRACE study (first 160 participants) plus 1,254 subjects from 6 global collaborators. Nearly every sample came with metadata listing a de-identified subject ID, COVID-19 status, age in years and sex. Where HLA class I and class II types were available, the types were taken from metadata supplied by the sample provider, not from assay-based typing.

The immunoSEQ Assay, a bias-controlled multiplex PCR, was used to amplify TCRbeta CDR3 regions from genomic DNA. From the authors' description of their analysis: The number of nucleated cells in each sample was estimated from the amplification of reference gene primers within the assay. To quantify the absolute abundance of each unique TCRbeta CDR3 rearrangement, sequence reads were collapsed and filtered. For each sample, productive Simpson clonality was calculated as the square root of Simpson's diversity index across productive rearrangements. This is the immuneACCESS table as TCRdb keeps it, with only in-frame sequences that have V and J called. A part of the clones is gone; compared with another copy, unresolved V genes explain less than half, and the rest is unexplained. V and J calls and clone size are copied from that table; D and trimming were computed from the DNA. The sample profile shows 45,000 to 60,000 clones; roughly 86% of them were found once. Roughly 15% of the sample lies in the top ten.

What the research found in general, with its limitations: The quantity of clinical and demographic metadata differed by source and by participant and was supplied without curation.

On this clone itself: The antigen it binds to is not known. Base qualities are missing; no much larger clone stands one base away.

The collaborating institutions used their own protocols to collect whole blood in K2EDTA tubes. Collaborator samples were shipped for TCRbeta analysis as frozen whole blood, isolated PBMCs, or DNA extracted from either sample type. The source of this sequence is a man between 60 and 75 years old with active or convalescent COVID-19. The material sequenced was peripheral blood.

In nucleotide form, the sequence is TGTGCCAGCAGCCAAGCGACTGGACAGCAAGAGACCCAGTACTTC. It specifies CASSQATGQQETQYF. Recombination connected TRBV4-2 to TRBJ2-5; TRBD1 is perhaps the D gene, given 6 matching bases. Between the V and J ends, shortened by 1 base and 2 bases respectively, the junction contains 11 bases. From the cysteine through the phenylalanine, the CDR3 covers 15 amino acids. The entry retains the CDR3 DNA only, 45 bases that are in frame from base 1. CDR1 LGHNA and CDR2 YNFKEQ are derived from the germline V gene.